The TCR beta chain under discussion was sequenced for a study of PD-L1 blockade in urothelial cancer. The protocol was immunoSEQ multiplex PCR, while the TCRdb copy is restricted to in-frame clones and leaves out a portion. The sample has 20,000 to 25,000 clones, 90% seen once; the top ten hold about 15%. Germline lookup yields CDR1 LGHNA and CDR2 YSLEER. V was pared by 0 bases and J by 2 bases, with 6 bases of the junction left unmatched. This CDR3 is built from 17 residues. The receptor's source is a woman in her fifties or sixties with urothelial cancer. The specimen was PBMCs, collected around atezolizumab (anti-PD-L1) treatment. The genes are TRBV4-3 and TRBJ2-3; 9 nucleotides line up with TRBD2. The chain's CDR3 is CASSQDPASGTTDTQYF. The CDR3 DNA reads TGCGCCAGCAGCCAAGACCCGGCTAGCGGGACCACAGATACGCAGTATTTT.